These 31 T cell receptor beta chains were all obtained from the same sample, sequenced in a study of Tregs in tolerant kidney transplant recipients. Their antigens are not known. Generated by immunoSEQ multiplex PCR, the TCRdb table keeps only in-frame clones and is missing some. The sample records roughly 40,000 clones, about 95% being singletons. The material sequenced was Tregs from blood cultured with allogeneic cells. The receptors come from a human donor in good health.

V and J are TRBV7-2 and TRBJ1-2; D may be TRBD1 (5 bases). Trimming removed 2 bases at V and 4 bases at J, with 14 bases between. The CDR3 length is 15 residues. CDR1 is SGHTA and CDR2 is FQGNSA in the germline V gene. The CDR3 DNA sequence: TGTGCCAGCAGCTTATGGGTCCAGGGAGTCTATGGCTACACCTTC. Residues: CASSLWVQGVYGYTF.

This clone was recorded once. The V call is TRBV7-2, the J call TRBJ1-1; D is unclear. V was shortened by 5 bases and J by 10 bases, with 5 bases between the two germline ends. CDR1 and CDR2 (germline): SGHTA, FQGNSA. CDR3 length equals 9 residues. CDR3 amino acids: CASSLGAFF. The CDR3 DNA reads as TGTGCCAGCAGCCTCGGAGCTTTCTTT.

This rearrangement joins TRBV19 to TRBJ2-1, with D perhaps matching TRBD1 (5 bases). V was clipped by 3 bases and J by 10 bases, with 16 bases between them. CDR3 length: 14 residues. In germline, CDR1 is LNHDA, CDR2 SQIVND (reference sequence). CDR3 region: CASSIRAAYREQFF. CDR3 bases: TGTGCCAGTAGTATCCGTGCTGCCTACAGGGAGCAGTTCTTC.

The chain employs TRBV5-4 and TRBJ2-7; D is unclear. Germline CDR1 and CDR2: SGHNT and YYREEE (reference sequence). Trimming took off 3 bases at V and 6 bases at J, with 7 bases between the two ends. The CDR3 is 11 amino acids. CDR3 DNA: TGTGCCAGCAGCTCCCGGCTCGAGCAGTACTTC. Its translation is CASSSRLEQYF.

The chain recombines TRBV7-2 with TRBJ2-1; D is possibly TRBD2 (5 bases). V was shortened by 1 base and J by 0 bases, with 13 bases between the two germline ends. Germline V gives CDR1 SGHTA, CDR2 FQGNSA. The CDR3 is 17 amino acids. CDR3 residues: CASSLGYGLRSYNEQFF. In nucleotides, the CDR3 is TGTGCCAGCAGCTTAGGGTACGGACTGCGCTCCTACAATGAGCAGTTCTTC. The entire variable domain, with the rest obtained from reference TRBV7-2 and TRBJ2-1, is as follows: GAGVSQSPSNKVTEKGKDVELRCDPISGHTALYWYRQSLGQGLEFLIYFQGNSAPDKSGLPSDRFSAERTGGSVSTLTIQRTQQEDSAVYLCASSLGYGLRSYNEQFFGPGTRLTVL.

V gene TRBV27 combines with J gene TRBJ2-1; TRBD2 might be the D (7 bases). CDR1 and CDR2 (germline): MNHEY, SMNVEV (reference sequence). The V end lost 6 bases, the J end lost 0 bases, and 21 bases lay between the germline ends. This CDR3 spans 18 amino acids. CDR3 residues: CASSPLIGGPSSYNEQFF. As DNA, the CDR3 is TGTGCCAGCAGCCCCCTCATCGGGGGGCCAAGCTCCTACAATGAGCAGTTCTTC.

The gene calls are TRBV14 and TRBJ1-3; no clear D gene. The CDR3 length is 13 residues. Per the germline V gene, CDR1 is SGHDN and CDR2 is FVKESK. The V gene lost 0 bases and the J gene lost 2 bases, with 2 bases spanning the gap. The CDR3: CASSQDPGNTIYF. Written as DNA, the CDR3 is TGTGCCAGCAGCCAAGATCCTGGAAACACCATATATTTT. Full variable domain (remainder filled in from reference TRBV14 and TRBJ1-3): EAGVTQFPSHSVIEKGQTVTLRCDPISGHDNLYWYRRVMGKEIKFLLHFVKESKQDESGMPNNRFLAERTGGTYSTLKVQPAELEDSGVYFCASSQDPGNTIYFGEGSWLTVV.

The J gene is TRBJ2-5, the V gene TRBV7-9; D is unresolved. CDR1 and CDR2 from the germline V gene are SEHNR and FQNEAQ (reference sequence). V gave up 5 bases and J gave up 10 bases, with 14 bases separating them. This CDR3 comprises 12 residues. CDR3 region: CASSPRVSDQYF. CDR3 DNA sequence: TGTGCCAGCAGCCCTAGGGTTTCTGACCAGTACTTC.

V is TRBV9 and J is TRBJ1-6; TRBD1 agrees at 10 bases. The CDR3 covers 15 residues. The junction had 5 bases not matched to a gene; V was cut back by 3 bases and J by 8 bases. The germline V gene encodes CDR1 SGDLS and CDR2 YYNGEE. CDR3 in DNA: TGTGCCAGCAGCGCGCGGGACAGGGGATATTCACCCCTCCACTTT. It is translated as CASSARDRGYSPLHF.

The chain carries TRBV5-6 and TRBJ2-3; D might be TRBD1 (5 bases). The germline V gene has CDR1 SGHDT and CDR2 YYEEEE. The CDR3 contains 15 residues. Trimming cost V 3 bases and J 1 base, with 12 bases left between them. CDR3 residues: CASSYDSGGTDTQYF. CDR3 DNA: TGTGCCAGCAGCTATGACAGTGGGGGCACAGATACGCAGTATTTT.

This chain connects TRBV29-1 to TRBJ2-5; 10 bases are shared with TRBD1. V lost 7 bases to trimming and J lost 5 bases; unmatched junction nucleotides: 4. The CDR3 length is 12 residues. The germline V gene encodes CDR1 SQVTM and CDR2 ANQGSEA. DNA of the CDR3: TGCAGCGCGACAGGGGGCGAGGAGACCCAGTACTTC. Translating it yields CSATGGEETQYF.

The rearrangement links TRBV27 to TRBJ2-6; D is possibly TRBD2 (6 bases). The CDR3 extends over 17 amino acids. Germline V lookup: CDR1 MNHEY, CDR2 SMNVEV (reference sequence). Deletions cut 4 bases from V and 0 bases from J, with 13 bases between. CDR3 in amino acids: CASSWISGSSGANVLTF. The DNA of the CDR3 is TGTGCCAGCAGTTGGATTAGCGGATCCTCTGGGGCCAACGTCCTGACTTTC.

The CDR3 nucleotides read TGTGCCAGCAGCTCTCCGATGACAGGGGACGGCATTCAGTACTTC. Its translation: CASSSPMTGDGIQYF. This chain uses TRBV7-9 with TRBJ2-4; the match to TRBD1 covers 8 bases. The CDR3 length is 15 residues. Germline CDR1 reads SEHNR; CDR2 reads FQNEAQ (reference sequence). J was trimmed by 9 bases and V by 4 bases; bases with no gene match: 11.

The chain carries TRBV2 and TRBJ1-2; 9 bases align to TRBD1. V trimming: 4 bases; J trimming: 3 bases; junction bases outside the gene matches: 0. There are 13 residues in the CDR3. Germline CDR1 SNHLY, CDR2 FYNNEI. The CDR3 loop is CASSGQGDYGYTF. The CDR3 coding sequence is TGTGCCAGCAGTGGACAGGGGGACTATGGCTACACCTTC.

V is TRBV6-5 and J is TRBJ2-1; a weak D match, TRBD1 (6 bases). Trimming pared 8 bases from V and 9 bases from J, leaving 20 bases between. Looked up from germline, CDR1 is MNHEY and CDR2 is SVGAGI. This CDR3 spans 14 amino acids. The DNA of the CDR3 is TGTGCCAGCGGGGGCGACAGGTCTACGGGTGAGCAGTTCTTC. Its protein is CASGGDRSTGEQFF.

CDR3 coding DNA: TGTGCCAGCAGTGACCAACAGGGATCTCGGGATGGCTACACCTTC. Protein product: CASSDQQGSRDGYTF. This chain joins TRBV6-1 and TRBJ1-2; weak D call: TRBD1 (6 bases). Trimming shortened V by 3 bases and J by 6 bases, and 17 bases separated the two germline ends. The V gene's germline CDR1 is MNHNS and CDR2 SASEGT. The CDR3 consists of 15 residues.

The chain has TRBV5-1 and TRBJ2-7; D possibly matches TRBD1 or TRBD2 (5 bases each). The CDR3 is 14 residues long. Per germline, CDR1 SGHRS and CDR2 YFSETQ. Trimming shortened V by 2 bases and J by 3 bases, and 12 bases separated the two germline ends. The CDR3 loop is CASSLRGAFYEQYF. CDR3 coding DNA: TGCGCCAGCAGCTTACGAGGGGCATTCTACGAGCAGTACTTC. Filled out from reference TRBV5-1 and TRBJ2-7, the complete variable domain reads KAGVTQTPRYLIKTRGQQVTLSCSPISGHRSVSWYQQTPGQGLQFLFEYFSETQRNKGNFPGRFSGRQFSNSRSEMNVSTLELGDSALYLCASSLRGAFYEQYFGPGTRLTVT.

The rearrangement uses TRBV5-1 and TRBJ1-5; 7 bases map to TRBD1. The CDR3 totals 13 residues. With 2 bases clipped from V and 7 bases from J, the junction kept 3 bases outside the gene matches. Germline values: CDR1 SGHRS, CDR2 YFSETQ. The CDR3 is CASSFTGAQPQHF. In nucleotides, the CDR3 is TGCGCCAGCAGCTTCACAGGGGCCCAGCCCCAGCATTTT.

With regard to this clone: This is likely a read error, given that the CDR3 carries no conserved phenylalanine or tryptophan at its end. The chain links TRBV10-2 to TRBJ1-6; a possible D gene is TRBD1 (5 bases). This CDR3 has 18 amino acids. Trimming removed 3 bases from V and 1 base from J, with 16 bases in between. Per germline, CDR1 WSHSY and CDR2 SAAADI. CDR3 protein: CASSEGRVTKSYNSPLHL. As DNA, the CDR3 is TGCGCCAGCAGTGAAGGCAGGGTCACAAAGTCCTATAATTCACCCCTCCACCTT.

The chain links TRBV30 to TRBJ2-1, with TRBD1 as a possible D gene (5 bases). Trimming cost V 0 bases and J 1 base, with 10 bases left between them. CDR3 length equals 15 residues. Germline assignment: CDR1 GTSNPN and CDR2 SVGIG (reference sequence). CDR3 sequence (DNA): TGTGCCTGGAGTGTGGGGCAGGCTTCCTACAATGAGCAGTTCTTC. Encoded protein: CAWSVGQASYNEQFF.

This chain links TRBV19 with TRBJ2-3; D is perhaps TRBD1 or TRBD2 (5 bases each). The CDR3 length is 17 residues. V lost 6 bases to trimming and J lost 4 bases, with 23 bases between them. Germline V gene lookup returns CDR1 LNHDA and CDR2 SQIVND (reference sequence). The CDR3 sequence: CASRLAGRVMSSDTQYF. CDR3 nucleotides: TGTGCCAGTAGGCTCGCGGGCAGGGTCATGTCATCAGATACGCAGTATTTT.

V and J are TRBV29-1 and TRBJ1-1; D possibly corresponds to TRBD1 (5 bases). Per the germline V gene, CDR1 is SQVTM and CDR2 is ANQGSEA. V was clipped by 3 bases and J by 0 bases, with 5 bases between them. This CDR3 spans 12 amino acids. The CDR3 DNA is TGCAGCGTTGACAGGGTGAACACTGAAGCTTTCTTT. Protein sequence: CSVDRVNTEAFF.

The CDR3 bases are TGTGCCAGCAGTATACAGAGTAGGACTGAAGCTTTCTTT. Translated, it gives CASSIQSRTEAFF. The rearrangement links TRBV6-1 to TRBJ1-1; D gene ambiguous. This CDR3 comprises 13 residues. CDR1 and CDR2 (germline): MNHNS, SASEGT. V dropped 5 bases and J dropped 5 bases, with 12 bases sitting between them.

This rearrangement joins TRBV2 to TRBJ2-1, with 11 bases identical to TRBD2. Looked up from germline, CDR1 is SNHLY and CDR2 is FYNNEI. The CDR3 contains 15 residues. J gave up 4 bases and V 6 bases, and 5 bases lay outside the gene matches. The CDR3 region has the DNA TGTGCCAGCAGGCGGGGGACTAGCGGTTACAATGAGCAGTTCTTC. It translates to CASRRGTSGYNEQFF. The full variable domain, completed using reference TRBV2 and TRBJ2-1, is EPEVTQTPSHQVTQMGQEVILRCVPISNHLYFYWYRQILGQKVEFLVSFYNNEISEKSEIFDDQFSVERPDGSNFTLKIRSTKLEDSAMYFCASRRGTSGYNEQFFGPGTRLTVL.

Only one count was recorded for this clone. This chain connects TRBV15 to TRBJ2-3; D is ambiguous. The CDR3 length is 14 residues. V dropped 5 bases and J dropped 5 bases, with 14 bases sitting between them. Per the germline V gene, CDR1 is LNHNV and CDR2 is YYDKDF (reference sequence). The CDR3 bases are TGTGCCACCAGCCTCGGGCCCTGGGAAGATACGCAGTATTTT. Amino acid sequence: CATSLGPWEDTQYF.

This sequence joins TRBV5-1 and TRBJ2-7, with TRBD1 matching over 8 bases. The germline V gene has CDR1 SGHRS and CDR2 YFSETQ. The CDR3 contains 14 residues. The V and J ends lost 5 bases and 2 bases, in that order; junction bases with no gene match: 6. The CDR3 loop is CASSHGQGTYEQYF. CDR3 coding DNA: TGCGCCAGCAGTCACGGACAGGGAACCTACGAGCAGTACTTC.

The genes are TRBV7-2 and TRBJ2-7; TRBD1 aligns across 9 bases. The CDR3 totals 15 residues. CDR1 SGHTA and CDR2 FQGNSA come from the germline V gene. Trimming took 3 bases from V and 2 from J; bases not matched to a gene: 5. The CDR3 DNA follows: TGTGCCAGCAGCTTCCCCGGGACAGGGACCTACGAGCAGTACTTC. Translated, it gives CASSFPGTGTYEQYF.

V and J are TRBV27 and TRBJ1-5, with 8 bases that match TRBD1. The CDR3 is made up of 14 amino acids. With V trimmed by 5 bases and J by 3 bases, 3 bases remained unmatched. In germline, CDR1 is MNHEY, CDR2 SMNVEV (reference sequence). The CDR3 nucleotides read TGTGCCAGCAGTAAGGGACAGGCCAATCAGCCCCAGCATTTT. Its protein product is CASSKGQANQPQHF.

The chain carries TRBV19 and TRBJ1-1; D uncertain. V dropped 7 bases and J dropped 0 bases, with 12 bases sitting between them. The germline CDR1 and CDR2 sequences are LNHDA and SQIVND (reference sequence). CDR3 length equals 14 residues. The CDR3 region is CASTTERMNTEAFF. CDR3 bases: TGTGCCAGTACCACGGAGAGGATGAACACTGAAGCTTTCTTT.

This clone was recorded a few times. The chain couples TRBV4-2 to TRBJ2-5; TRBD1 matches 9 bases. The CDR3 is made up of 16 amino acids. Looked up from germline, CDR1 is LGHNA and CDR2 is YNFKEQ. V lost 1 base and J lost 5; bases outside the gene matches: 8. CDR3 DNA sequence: TGTGCCAGCAGCCAAGTTCCCGGTGGGACAGGGGAGACCCAGTACTTC. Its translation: CASSQVPGGTGETQYF.

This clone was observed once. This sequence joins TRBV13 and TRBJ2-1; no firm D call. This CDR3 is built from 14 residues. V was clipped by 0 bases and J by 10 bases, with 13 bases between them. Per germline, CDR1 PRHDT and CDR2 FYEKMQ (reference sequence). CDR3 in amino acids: CASSLGLGQEEQFF. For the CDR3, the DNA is TGTGCCAGCAGCTTAGGACTCGGTCAAGAGGAGCAGTTCTTC. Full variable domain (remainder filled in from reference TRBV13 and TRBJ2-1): AAGVIQSPRHLIKEKRETATLKCYPIPRHDTVYWYQQGPGQDPQFLISFYEKMQSDKGSIPDRFSAQQFSDYHSELNMSSLELGDSALYFCASSLGLGQEEQFFGPGTRLTVL.